The clone carrying this T cell receptor beta chain was counted ten times or more. The antigen is not known. The entry originates in a study of response to subunit inactivated influenza vaccine. The CDR3 length is 17 residues. With V trimmed by 3 bases and J by 2 bases, 8 bases remained unmatched. CDR1 is SGHKS, CDR2 YYEKEE, per germline (reference sequence). Study observations and caveats: Few new T cells, the authors suggested, are recruited by each seasonal influenza vaccination.

TCRdb redid the calling of the RT-PCR reads with MiXCR, one entry per CDR3 protein. Among fewer than 600,000 distinct CDR3 sequences, approximately 7.3% were seen once, and the ten largest hold approximately 14%. The TCR comes from a man aged 50-75 years who received an inactivated influenza vaccine. The chain recombines TRBV5-5 with TRBJ2-5; 12 bases line up with TRBD2. The material was PBMCs from blood, obtained around 25 months after vaccination. Here the CDR3 DNA reads TGTGCCAGCAGCTCACCGACTAGCGGGGGTAGGCAAGAGACCCAGTACTTC. The encoded protein is CASSSPTSGGRQETQYF.